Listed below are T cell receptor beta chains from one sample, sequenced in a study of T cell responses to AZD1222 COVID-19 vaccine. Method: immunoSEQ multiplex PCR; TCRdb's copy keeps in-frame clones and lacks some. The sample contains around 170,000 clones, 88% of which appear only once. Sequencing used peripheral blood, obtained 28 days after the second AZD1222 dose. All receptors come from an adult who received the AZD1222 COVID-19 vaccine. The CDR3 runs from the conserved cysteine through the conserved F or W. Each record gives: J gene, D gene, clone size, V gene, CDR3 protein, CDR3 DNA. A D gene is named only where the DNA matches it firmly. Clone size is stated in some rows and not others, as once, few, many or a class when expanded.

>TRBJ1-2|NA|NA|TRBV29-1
CSVDWSTF
TGCAGCGTTGATTGGTCCACCTTC
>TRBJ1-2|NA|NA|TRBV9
CASSPPGGIYGYTF
TGTGCCAGCAGCCCACCGGGGGGGATCTATGGCTACACCTTC
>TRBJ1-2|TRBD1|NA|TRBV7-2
CASSPPGTANYGYTF
TGTGCCAGCAGCCCCCCCGGGACAGCTAACTATGGCTACACCTTC
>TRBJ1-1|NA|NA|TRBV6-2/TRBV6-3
CASSYGGGVTEAFF
TGTGCCAGCAGTTACGGGGGAGGTGTCACTGAAGCTTTCTTT
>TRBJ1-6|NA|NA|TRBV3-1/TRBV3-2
CASSQDLQPFGSYNSPLHF
TGTGCCAGCAGCCAAGATCTACAGCCGTTCGGCTCCTATAATTCACCCCTCCACTTT
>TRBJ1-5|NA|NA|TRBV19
CASSTGRGNQPQHF
TGTGCCAGTAGTACAGGGCGGGGAAATCAGCCCCAGCATTTT
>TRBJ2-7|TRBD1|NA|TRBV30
CAWNTGAGEQYF
TGTGCCTGGAATACAGGGGCGGGCGAGCAGTACTTC
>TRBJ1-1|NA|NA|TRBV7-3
CASSLMGRATEAFF
TGTGCCAGCAGCTTAATGGGCAGGGCCACTGAAGCTTTCTTT
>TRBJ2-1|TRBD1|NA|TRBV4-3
CASSQGDRGIDEQFF
TGCGCCAGCAGCCAAGGGGACAGGGGGATCGATGAGCAGTTCTTC
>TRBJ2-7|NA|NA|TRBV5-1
CASSFGRGGEQYF
TGCGCCAGCAGCTTCGGCCGGGGCGGCGAGCAGTACTTC
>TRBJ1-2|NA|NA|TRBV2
CASSERYGYTF
TGTGCCAGCAGTGAGCGATATGGCTACACCTTC
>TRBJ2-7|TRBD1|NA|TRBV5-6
CASSLVDRETYEQYF
TGTGCCAGCAGCTTGGTGGACAGGGAGACCTACGAGCAGTACTTC
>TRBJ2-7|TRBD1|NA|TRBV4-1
CASSLSTGPYEQYF
TGCGCCAGCAGCCTCTCGACAGGGCCCTACGAGCAGTACTTC
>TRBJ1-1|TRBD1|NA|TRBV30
CAWSPKDRGDTEAFF
TGTGCCTGGAGTCCAAAGGACAGGGGGGACACTGAAGCTTTCTTT
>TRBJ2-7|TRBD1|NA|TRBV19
CASRDRGRYEQYF
TGTGCCAGTAGGGACAGGGGGCGGTACGAGCAGTACTTC
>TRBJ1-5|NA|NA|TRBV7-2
CASSLDGYNQPQHF
TGTGCCAGCAGCTTAGACGGATACAATCAGCCCCAGCATTTT
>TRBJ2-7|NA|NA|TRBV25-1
CASSLPGGEQYF
TGTGCCAGCAGCCTCCCAGGGGGGGAGCAGTACTTC
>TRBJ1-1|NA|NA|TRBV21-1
CASSKFPGVLTEAFF
TGTGCCAGCAGCAAATTCCCAGGGGTCCTCACTGAAGCTTTCTTT
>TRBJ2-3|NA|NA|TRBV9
CASSVGASVGTDTQYF
TGTGCCAGCAGCGTAGGTGCCAGTGTAGGCACAGATACGCAGTATTTT
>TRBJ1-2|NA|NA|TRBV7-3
CASSLPNYGYTF
TGTGCCAGCAGCCTACCTAACTATGGCTACACCTTC
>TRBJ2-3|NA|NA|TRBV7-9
CASSFFSGGTDTQYF
TGTGCCAGCAGCTTCTTTTCTGGCGGGACAGATACGCAGTATTTT
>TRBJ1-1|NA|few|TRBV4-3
CASSHTTGEAFF
TGCGCCAGCAGCCACACAACCGGGGAAGCTTTCTTT
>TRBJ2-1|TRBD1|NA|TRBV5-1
CASSPGTGSFNEQFF
TGCGCCAGTTCACCCGGGACAGGGAGTTTCAATGAGCAGTTCTTC
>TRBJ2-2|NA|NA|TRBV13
CASSLGGATGFAGELFF
TGTGCCAGCAGCCTAGGGGGGGCGACGGGGTTCGCCGGGGAGCTGTTTTTT
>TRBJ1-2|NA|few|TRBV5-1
CASSEARANYGYTF
TGCGCCAGCAGCGAGGCACGAGCTAACTATGGCTACACCTTC
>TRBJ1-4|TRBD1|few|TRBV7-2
CASSSPFAGGFEKLFF
TGTGCCAGCAGCTCCCCTTTTGCAGGGGGCTTTGAAAAACTGTTTTTT
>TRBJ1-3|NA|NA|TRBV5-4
CASSLDIRGNTIYF
TGTGCCAGCAGCTTGGATATTCGGGGAAACACCATATATTTT
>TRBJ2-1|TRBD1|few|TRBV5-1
CASVRDRRLRSSYNEQFF
TGCGCCAGCGTCCGGGACAGACGATTAAGGAGCTCCTACAATGAGCAGTTCTTC
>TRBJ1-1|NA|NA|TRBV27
CASKVNAFWGGVRGEAFF
TGTGCCAGCAAAGTAAATGCCTTTTGGGGGGGAGTGAGAGGTGAAGCTTTCTTT
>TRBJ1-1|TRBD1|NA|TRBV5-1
CASSRGQGTEAFF
TGCGCCAGCAGCCGCGGACAGGGTACTGAAGCTTTCTTT
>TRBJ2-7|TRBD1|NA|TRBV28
CASSSPGTVSYEQYF
TGTGCCAGCAGTTCCCCCGGGACAGTCTCCTACGAGCAGTACTTC
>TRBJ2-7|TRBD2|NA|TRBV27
CASSFVAGGNYEQYF
TGTGCCAGCAGTTTTGTCGCGGGGGGCAACTACGAGCAGTACTTC
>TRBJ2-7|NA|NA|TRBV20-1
CSASGVYEQYF
TGCAGTGCTAGTGGGGTTTACGAGCAGTACTTC
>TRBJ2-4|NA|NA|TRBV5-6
CASSLTRGFTNIQYF
TGTGCCAGCAGCTTGACTAGAGGATTCACAAACATTCAGTACTTC
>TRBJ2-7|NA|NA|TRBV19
CASSTGPMNLYEQYF
TGTGCCAGTAGTACAGGGCCCATGAACTTATACGAGCAGTACTTC
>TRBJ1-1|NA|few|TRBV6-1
CASSENGGLEAFF
TGTGCCAGCAGTGAAAATGGGGGCTTAGAAGCTTTCTTT
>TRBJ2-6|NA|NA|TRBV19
CASSINSGANVLTF
TGTGCCAGTAGTATCAACTCTGGGGCCAACGTCCTGACTTTC
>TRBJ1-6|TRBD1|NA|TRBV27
CASSLMRTGSSPLHF
TGTGCCAGCAGTTTAATGAGGACAGGGAGTTCACCCCTCCACTTT
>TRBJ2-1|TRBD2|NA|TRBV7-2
CASSLTSGGFNEQFF
TGTGCCAGCAGCTTAACTAGCGGGGGGTTCAATGAGCAGTTCTTC
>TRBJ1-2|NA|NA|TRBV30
CAWTRGELDGYTF
TGTGCCTGGACCCGCGGGGAGTTAGACGGCTACACCTTC
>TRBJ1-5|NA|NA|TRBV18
CASSASVSNQPQHF
TGTGCCAGCTCCGCGTCAGTTAGCAATCAGCCCCAGCATTTT
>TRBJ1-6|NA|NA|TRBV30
CAWSPLRVSDYNSPLHF
TGTGCCTGGTCACCACTCAGGGTATCGGACTATAATTCACCCCTCCACTTT
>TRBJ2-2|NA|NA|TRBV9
CASSGPRDPTGELFF
TGTGCCAGCAGCGGTCCCCGGGACCCCACCGGGGAGCTGTTTTTT
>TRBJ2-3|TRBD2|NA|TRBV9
CASSVNSGGTDTQYF
TGTGCCAGCAGCGTAAATAGCGGGGGGACAGATACGCAGTATTTT
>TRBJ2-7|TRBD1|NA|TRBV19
CASSVLVTGADSYEQYF
TGTGCCAGTAGTGTCCTGGTCACAGGGGCCGACTCCTACGAGCAGTACTTC
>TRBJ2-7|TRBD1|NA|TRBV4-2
CASSHLRTGNNEQYF
TGTGCCAGCAGCCATTTGCGGACAGGGAACAACGAGCAGTACTTC
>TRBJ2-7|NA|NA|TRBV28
CASTRIPYEQYF
TGTGCCAGCACCCGCATCCCCTACGAGCAGTACTTC
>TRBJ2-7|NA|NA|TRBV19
CASSIGISYEQYF
TGTGCCAGTAGTATTGGGATCTCCTACGAGCAGTACTTC
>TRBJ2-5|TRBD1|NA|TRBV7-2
CASSSPGQGETQYF
TGTGCCAGCAGCTCCCCGGGACAGGGAGAGACCCAGTACTTC
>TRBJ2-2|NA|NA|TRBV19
CASSIRPDAGELFF
TGTGCCAGTAGTATACGACCCGACGCCGGGGAGCTGTTTTTT
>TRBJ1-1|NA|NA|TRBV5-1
CASVGSTETEAFF
TGCGCCAGCGTTGGGTCGACAGAGACCGAAGCTTTCTTT
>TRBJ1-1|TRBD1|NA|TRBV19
CASSIRQGGEAFF
TGTGCCAGTAGTATACGACAGGGTGGTGAAGCTTTCTTT
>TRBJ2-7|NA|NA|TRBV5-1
CASSRRLSGGDSYEQYF
TGCGCCAGCAGCCGGCGGTTATCGGGTGGGGACTCCTACGAGCAGTACTTC
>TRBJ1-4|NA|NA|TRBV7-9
CASSIQVGQGEKLFF
TGTGCCAGCAGCATCCAGGTGGGGCAGGGGGAAAAACTGTTTTTT
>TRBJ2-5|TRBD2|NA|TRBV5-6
CASSLWGLRGETQYF
TGTGCCAGCAGCTTGTGGGGTCTGCGGGGGGAGACCCAGTACTTC
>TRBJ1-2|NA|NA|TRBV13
CASRKRWGGAADHYGYTF
TGTGCCAGCAGAAAAAGGTGGGGAGGAGCCGCGGATCATTATGGCTACACCTTC
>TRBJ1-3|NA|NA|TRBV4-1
CASSQEGQGRWSGNTIYF
TGCGCCAGCAGCCAAGAGGGCCAGGGGAGATGGTCTGGAAACACCATATATTTT
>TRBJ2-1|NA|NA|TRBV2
CASRVLSSYNEQFF
TGTGCCAGCAGGGTTCTCAGCTCCTACAATGAGCAGTTCTTC